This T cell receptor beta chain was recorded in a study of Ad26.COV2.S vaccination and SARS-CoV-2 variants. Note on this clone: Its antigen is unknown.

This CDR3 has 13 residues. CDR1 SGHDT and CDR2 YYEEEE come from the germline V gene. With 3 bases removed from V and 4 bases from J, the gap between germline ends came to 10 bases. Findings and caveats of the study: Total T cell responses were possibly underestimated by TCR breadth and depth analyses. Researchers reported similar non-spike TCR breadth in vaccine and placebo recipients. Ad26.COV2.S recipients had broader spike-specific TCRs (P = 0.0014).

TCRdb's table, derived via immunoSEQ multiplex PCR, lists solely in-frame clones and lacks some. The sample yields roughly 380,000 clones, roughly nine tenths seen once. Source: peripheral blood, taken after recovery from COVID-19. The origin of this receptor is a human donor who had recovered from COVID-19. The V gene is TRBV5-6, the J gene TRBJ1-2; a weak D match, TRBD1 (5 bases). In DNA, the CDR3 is TGTGCCAGCAGCTCGGGACTGCTCTATGGCTACACCTTC. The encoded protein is CASSSGLLYGYTF.